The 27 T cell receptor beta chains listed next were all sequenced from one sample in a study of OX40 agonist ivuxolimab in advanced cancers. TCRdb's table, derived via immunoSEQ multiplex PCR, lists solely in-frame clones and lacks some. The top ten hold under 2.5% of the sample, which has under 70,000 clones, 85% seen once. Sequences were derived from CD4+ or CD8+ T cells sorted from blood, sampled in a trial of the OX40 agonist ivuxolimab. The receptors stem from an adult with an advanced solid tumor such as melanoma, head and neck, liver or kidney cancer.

Written as DNA, the CDR3 is TGTGCCACCTTAAATACAGGCAAAGACTATGGCTACACCTTC. Its translation: CATLNTGKDYGYTF. The chain employs TRBV19 and TRBJ1-2, with TRBD1 as a possible D gene (5 bases). Trimming shortened V by 10 bases and J by 3 bases, and 18 bases separated the two germline ends. The CDR3 is 14 residues long. From germline, CDR1 is LNHDA and CDR2 SQIVND (reference sequence). Complete variable domain (other parts from reference TRBV19 and TRBJ1-2): DGGITQSPKYLFRKEGQNVTLSCEQNLNHDAMYWYRQDPGQGLRLIYYSQIVNDFQKGDIAEGYSVSREKKESFPLTVTSAQKNPTAFYLCATLNTGKDYGYTFGSGTRLTVV.

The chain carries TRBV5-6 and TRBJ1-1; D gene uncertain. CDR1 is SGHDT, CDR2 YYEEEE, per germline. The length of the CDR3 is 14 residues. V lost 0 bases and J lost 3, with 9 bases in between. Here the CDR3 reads CASSLEEAYTEAFF. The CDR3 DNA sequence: TGTGCCAGCAGCTTGGAGGAGGCCTACACTGAAGCTTTCTTT.

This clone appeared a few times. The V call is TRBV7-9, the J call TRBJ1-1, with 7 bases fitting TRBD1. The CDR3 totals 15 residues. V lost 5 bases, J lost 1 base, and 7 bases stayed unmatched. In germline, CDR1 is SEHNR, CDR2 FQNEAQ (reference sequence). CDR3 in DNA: TGTGCCAGCAGCAGAAGCCGGACAGGGAACACTGAAGCTTTCTTT. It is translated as CASSRSRTGNTEAFF.

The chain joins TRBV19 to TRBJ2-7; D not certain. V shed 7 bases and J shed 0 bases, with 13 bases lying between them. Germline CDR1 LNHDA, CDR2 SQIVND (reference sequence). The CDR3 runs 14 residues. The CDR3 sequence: CASKGSPVSYEQYF. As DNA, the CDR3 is TGTGCCAGTAAAGGCTCCCCAGTCTCCTACGAGCAGTACTTC.

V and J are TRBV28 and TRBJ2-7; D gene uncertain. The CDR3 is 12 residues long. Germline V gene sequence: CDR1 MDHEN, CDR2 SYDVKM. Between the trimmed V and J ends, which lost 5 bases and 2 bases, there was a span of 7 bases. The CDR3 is CASSTYPYEQYF. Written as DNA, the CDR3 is TGTGCCAGCAGTACATACCCCTACGAGCAGTACTTC.

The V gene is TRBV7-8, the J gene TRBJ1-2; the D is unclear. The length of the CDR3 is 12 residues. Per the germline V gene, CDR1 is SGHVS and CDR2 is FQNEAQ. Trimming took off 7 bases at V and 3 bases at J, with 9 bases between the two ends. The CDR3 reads CASTTPDYGYTF. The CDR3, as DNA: TGTGCCAGCACCACACCGGACTATGGCTACACCTTC. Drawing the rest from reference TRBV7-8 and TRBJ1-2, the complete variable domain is GAGVSQSPRYKVAKRGQDVALRCDPISGHVSLFWYQQALGQGPEFLTYFQNEAQLDKSGLPSDRFFAERPEGSVSTLKIQRTQQEDSAVYLCASTTPDYGYTFGSGTRLTVV.

CDR3 nucleotide sequence: TGTGCCAGTAGTATGCTCAATCAGCCCCAGCATTTT. Its protein is CASSMLNQPQHF. V is TRBV19 and J is TRBJ1-5; unclear D gene. V gave up 3 bases and J gave up 3 bases, with 3 bases separating them. Germline-derived CDR1 and CDR2 are LNHDA and SQIVND (reference sequence). The CDR3 runs 12 residues.

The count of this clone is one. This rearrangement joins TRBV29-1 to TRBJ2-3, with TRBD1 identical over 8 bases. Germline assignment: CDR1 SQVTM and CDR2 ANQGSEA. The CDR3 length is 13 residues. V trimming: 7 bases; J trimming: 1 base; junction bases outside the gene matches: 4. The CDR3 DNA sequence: TGCAGCGCCGAGGGACAGGGCACAGATACGCAGTATTTT. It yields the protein CSAEGQGTDTQYF.

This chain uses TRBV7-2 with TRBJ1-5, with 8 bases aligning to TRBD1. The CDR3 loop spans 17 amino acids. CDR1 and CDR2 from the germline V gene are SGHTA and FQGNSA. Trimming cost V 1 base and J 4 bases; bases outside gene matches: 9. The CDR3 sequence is CASSLDGRGRGNQPQHF. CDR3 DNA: TGTGCCAGCAGCTTAGACGGCAGGGGGCGTGGGAATCAGCCCCAGCATTTT. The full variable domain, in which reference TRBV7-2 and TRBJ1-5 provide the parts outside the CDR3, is GAGVSQSPSNKVTEKGKDVELRCDPISGHTALYWYRQSLGQGLEFLIYFQGNSAPDKSGLPSDRFSAERTGGSVSTLTIQRTQQEDSAVYLCASSLDGRGRGNQPQHFGDGTRLSIL.

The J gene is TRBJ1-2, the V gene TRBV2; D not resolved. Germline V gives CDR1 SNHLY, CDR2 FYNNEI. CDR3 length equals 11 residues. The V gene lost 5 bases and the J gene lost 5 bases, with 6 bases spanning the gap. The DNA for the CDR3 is TGTGCCAGCAGTCCTCGATATGGCTACACCTTC. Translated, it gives CASSPRYGYTF.

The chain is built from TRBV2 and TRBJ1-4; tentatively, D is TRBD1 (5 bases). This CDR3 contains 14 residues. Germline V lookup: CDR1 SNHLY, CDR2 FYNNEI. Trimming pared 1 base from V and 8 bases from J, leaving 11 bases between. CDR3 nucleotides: TGTGCCAGCAGTGAAGGAAGGGAGGGGGAAAAACTGTTTTTT. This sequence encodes CASSEGREGEKLFF.

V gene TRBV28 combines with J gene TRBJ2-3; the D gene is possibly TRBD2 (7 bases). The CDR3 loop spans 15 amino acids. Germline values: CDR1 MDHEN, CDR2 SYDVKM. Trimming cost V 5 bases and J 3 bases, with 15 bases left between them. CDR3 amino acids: CASSPPGRGTDTQYF. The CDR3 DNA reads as TGTGCCAGCAGTCCCCCGGGGAGGGGGACAGATACGCAGTATTTT.

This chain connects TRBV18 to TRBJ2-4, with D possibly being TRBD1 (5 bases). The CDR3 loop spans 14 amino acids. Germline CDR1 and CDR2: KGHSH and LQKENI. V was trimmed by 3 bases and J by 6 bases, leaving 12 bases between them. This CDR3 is CASSPLPQGNIQYF. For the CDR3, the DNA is TGTGCCAGCTCACCCTTACCCCAGGGAAACATTCAGTACTTC. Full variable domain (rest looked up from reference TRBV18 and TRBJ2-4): NAGVMQNPRHLVRRRGQEARLRCSPMKGHSHVYWYRQLPEEGLKFMVYLQKENIIDESGMPKERFSAEFPKEGPSILRIQQVVRGDSAAYFCASSPLPQGNIQYFGAGTRLSVL.

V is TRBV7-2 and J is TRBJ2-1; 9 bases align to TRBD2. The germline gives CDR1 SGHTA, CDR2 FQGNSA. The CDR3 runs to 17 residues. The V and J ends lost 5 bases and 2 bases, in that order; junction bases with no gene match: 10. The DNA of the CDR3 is TGTGCCAGCAGCACCACCGGGGGCGGGGGGGCCTACAATGAGCAGTTCTTC. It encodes CASSTTGGGGAYNEQFF.

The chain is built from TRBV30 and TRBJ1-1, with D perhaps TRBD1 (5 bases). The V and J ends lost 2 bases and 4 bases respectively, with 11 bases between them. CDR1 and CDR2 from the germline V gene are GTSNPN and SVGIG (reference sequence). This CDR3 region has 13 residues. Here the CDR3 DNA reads TGTGCCTGGAGTCTGCTGGGGGGCACTGAAGCTTTCTTT. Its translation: CAWSLLGGTEAFF.

The CDR3 protein is CASSEGPARGTQYF. CDR3 coding DNA: TGTGCCAGCAGTGAAGGGCCAGCCCGAGGCACGCAGTATTTT. This sequence joins TRBV6-1 and TRBJ2-3; D remains ambiguous. Deletions cut 1 base from V and 9 bases from J, with 14 bases between. This CDR3 is 14 amino acids long. Germline V gene lookup returns CDR1 MNHNS and CDR2 SASEGT.

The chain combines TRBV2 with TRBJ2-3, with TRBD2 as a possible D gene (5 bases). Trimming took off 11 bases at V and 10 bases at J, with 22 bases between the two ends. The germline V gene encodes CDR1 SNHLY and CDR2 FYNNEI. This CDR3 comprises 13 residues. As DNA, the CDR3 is TGTGCCGGAGCCCCCGGGCCCGGGGATCCGCAGTATTTT. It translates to CAGAPGPGDPQYF.

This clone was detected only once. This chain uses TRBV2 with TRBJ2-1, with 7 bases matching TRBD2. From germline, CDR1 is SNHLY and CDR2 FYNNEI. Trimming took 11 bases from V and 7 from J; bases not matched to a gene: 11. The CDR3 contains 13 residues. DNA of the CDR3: TGTGCCCTACAAAGACTAGCCGTTAATGAGCAGTTCTTC. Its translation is CALQRLAVNEQFF.

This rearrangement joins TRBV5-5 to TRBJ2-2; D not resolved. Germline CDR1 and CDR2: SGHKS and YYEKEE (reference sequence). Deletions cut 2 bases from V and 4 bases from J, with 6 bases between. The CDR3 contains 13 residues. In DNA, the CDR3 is TGTGCCAGCAGCTTAGGACCCACCGGGGAGCTGTTTTTT. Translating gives CASSLGPTGELFF.

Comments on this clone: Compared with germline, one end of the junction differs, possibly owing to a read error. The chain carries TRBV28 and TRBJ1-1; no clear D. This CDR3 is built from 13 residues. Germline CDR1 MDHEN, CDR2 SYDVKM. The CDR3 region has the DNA TGTGCCAGCAGTTTCTCCAGGAACGCTGAAGCTTTCTTT. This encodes CASSFSRNAEAFF.

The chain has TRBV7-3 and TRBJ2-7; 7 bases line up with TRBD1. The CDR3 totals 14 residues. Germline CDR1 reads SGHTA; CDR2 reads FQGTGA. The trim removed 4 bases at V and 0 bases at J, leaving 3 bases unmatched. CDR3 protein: CASSSQGSSYEQYF. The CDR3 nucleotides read TGTGCCAGCAGCTCACAGGGGAGCTCCTACGAGCAGTACTTC. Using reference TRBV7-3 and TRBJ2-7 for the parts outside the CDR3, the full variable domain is GAGVSQTPSNKVTEKGKYVELRCDPISGHTALYWYRQSLGQGPEFLIYFQGTGAADDSGLPNDRFFAVRPEGSVSTLKIQRTERGDSAVYLCASSSQGSSYEQYFGPGTRLTVT.

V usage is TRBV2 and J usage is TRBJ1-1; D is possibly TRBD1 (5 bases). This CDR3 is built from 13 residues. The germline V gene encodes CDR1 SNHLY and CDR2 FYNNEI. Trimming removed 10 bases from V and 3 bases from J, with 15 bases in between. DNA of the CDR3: TGTGCCACCGGGACGTCGGGGGACACTGAAGCTTTCTTT. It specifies CATGTSGDTEAFF.

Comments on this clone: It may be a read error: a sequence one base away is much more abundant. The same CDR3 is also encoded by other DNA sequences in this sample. The chain's CDR3 is CASSRGGRETQYF. The CDR3 coding sequence is TGTGCCAGCTCACGGGGAGGGCGGGAGACCCAGTACTTC. This chain uses TRBV18 with TRBJ2-5, with 7 positions matching TRBD2. The CDR3 totals 13 residues. Germline values: CDR1 KGHSH, CDR2 LQKENI. J gave up 5 bases and V 4 bases, and 4 bases lay outside the gene matches. Full variable domain (remainder filled in from reference TRBV18 and TRBJ2-5): NAGVMQNPRHLVRRRGQEARLRCSPMKGHSHVYWYRQLPEEGLKFMVYLQKENIIDESGMPKERFSAEFPKEGPSILRIQQVVRGDSAAYFCASSRGGRETQYFGPGTRLLVL.

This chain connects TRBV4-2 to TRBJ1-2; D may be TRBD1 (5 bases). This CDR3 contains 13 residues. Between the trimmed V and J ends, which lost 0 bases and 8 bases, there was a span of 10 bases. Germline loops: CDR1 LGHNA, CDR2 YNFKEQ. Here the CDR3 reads CASSQDAGVGYTF. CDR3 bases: TGTGCCAGCAGCCAAGATGCGGGGGTCGGCTACACCTTC.

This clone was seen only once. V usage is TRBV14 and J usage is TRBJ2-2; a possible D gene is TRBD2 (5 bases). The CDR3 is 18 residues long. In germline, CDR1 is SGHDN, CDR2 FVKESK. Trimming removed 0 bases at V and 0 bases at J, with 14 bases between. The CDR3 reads CASSQDDYRITNTGELFF. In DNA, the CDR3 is TGTGCCAGCAGCCAAGATGACTATCGTATCACGAACACCGGGGAGCTGTTTTTT.

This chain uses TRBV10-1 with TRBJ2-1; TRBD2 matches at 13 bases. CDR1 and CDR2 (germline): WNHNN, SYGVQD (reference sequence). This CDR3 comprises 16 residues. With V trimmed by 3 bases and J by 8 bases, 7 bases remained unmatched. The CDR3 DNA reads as TGCGCCAGCAGTGACCCCCGACTAGCGGGAGGCTATGAGCAGTTCTTC. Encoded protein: CASSDPRLAGGYEQFF.

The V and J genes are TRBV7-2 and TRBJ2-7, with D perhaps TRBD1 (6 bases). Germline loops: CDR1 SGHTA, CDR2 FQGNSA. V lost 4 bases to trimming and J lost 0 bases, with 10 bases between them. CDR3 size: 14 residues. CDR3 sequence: CASSSGQLSYEQYF. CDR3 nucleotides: TGTGCCAGCAGCTCCGGACAGCTCTCCTACGAGCAGTACTTC.